A selection of T cell receptor beta chains follows, all from one sample in a study of T cell clones after liver transplantation. The protocol was immunoSEQ multiplex PCR, while the TCRdb copy is restricted to in-frame clones and leaves out a portion. The data show 98,000 or so clones, 82% seen once. The sample was CD4+ T cells from blood, taken before liver transplant. The receptors come from a human donor who received a liver transplant. The conserved cysteine and the conserved F or W are not part of the CDR3 here. Fields, in order: V gene, J gene, CDR3 length, CDR3 protein.

TRBV12-5	TRBJ1-1	16	ASGFKGWDRGDDTEAF
TRBV19	TRBJ1-5	12	ASSTTGSNQPQH
TRBV28	TRBJ2-6	15	ASSPPGRALGANVLT
TRBV28	TRBJ2-7	12	ASSLPGKAYEQY
TRBV6-4	TRBJ2-7	11	ASSDGGNYEQY
TRBV7-3	TRBJ2-2	11	ASSQTSPGELF
TRBV6-1	TRBJ1-2	13	ASSSPGQGHYGYT
TRBV30	TRBJ1-5	12	AWTQGAADQPQH
TRBV27	TRBJ1-1	12	ASSLGGLGTEAF
TRBV7-3	TRBJ2-7	14	ASSLGPGQGAYEQY
TRBV2	TRBJ2-2	11	ASSVVITGELF
TRBV19	TRBJ1-5	13	ASHDTNRGYQPQH
TRBV15	TRBJ2-3	14	ATSSAPGLSTDTQY
TRBV4-2	TRBJ1-1	13	ASSQGDSKNTEAF
TRBV5-4	TRBJ2-5	13	ASSPPSGRQETQY
TRBV10-2	TRBJ2-7	12	ASSHPGPGSEQY
TRBV9	TRBJ2-1	14	ASSMRTGGSYNEQF
TRBV7-8	TRBJ1-5	12	ASSSGGGRQPQH
TRBV18	TRBJ2-2	16	ASSLIFPGQGNTGELF
TRBV15	TRBJ2-5	13	ATSRDIGQQETQY
TRBV7-9	TRBJ2-5	13	ASSLTTSGQETQY
TRBV25-1	TRBJ1-2	13	ASSPPWGQNYGYT
TRBV7-9	TRBJ2-7	14	ASSSTYRGRSYEQY
TRBV18	TRBJ2-2	16	ASSPLSSGGFNTGELF
TRBV5-1	TRBJ1-3	14	ASKSNRNNSGNTIY
TRBV30	TRBJ1-1	12	AWVKRWMNTEAF
TRBV6-1	TRBJ2-1	10	ASSDLAHEQF
TRBV7-8	TRBJ1-4	13	ASSLGQGAAEKLF
TRBV4-2	TRBJ1-2	11	ASSPQGNYGYT
TRBV20-1	TRBJ2-1	9	SAPRGNEQF
TRBV5-6	TRBJ2-7	14	ASSLFGQGKTYEQY
TRBV11-2	TRBJ2-7	13	ASSLTGRDPYEQY
TRBV18	TRBJ2-4	14	ASSPNHGQGRNIQY
TRBV2	TRBJ1-5	12	ASSDGGARQPQH
TRBV18	TRBJ2-3	11	ASSPPITDTQY
TRBV5-6	TRBJ1-2	11	ASSLAGGGGYT
TRBV6-1	TRBJ2-7	11	ASSLSGSHEQY
TRBV20-1	TRBJ2-1	9	SATPNGEQF
TRBV7-8	TRBJ1-2	11	ASSPRGVGGYT
TRBV7-9	TRBJ2-2	14	ASSFVPGLVPGELF
TRBV2	TRBJ1-5	13	ASSPGTVGNQPQH
TRBV29-1	TRBJ2-3	12	SVVIPAGGDTQY